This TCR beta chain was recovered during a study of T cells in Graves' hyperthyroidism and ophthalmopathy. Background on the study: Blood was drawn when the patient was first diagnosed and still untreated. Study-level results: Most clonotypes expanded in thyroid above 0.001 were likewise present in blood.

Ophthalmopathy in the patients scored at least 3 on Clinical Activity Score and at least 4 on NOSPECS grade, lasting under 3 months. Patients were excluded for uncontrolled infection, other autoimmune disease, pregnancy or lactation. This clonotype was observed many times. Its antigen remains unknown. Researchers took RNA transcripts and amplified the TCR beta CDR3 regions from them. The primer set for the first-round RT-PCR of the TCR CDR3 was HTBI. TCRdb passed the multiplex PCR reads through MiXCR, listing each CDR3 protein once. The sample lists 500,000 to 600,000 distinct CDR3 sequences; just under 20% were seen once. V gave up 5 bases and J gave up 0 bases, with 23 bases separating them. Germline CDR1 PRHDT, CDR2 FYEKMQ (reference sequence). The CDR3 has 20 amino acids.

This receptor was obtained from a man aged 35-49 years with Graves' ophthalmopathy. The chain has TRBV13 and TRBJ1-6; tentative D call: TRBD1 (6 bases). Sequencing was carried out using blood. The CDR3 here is CASSTYDRIKASSYNSPLHF. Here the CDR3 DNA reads TGTGCCAGCAGCACTTACGACAGGATCAAAGCTAGCTCCTATAATTCACCCCTCCACTTT.